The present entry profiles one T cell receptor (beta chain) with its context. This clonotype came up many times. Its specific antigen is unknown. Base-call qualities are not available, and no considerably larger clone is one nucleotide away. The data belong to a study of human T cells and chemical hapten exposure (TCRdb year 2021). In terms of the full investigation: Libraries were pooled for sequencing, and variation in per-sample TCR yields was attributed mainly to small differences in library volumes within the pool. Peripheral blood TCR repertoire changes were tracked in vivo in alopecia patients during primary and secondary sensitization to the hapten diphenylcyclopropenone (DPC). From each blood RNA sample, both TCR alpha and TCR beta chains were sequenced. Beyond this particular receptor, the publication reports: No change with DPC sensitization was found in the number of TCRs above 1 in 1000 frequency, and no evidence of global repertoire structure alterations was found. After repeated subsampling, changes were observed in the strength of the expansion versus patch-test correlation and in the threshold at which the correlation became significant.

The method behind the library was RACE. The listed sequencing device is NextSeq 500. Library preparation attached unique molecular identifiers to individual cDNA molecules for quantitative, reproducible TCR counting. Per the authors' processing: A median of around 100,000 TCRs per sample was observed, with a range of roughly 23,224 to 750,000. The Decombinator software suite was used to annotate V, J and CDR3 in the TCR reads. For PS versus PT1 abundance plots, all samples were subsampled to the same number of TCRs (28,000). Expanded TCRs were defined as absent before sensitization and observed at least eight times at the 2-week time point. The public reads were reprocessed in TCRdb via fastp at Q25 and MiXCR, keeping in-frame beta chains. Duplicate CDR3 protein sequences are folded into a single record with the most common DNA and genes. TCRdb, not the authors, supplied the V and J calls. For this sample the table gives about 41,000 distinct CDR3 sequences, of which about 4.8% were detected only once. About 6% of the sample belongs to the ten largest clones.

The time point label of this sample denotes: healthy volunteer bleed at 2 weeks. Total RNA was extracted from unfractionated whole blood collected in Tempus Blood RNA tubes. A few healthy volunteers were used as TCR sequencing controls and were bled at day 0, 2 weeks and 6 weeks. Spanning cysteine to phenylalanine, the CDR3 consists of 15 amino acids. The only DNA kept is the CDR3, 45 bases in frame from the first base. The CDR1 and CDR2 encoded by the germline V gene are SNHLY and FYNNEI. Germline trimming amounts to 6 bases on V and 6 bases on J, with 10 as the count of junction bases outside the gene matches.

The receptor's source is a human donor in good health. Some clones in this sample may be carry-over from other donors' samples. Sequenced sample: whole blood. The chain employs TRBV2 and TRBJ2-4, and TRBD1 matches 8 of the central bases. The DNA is TGTGCCAGCAGAGAGCCCGGACAGGGTAGAAACATTCAGTACTTC. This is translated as CASREPGQGRNIQYF.